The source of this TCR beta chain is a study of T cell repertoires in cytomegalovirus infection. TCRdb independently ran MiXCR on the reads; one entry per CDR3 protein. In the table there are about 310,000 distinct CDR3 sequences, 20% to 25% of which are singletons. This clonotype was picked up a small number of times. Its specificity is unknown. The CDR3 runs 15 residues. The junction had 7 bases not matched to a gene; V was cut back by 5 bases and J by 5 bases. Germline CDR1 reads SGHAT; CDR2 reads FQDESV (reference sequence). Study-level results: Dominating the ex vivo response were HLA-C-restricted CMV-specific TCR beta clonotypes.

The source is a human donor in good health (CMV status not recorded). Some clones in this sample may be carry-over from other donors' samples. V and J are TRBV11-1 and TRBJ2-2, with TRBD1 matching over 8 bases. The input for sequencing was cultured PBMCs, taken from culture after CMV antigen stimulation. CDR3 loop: CASSHGQGDTGELFF. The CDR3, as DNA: TGTGCCAGCAGCCACGGACAGGGCGATACCGGGGAGCTGTTTTTT.